This is a list of T cell receptor beta chains from one sample in a study of follicular helper T cells after annual influenza vaccination. Assay used: immunoSEQ multiplex PCR; TCRdb lists only in-frame clones, some missing. The sample has approximately 7,400 clones, 80% to 85% seen once. The material sequenced was CXCR5+ CD38- circulating T follicular helper cells from blood, taken 7 days after influenza vaccination. All receptors come from an adult who received the influenza vaccine. Both conserved end residues are part of each CDR3. D genes are given only for firm matches. Some rows have no size entry. The others give once, few or many, or a class for an expanded clone.

TRBV5-4	TRBD2	.	TRBJ2-3	TGTGCCAGCGCGGGAGGGTTAGAAGATACGCAGTATTTT	CASAGGLEDTQYF
TRBV5-1	TRBD2	.	TRBJ2-3	TGCGCCAGCAGCTTGGGACTAGCGGGAGGGCCGGGGGATACGCAGTATTTT	CASSLGLAGGPGDTQYF
TRBV2	TRBD1	.	TRBJ2-7	TGTGCCAGCAGGGCTCCGGGACAGGGCTACGAGCAGTACTTC	CASRAPGQGYEQYF
TRBV5-1	.	.	TRBJ2-5	TGCGCCAGCAGCTTGGCCGGGGGCGGTGAGGAGACCCAGTACTTC	CASSLAGGGEETQYF
TRBV28	TRBD1	.	TRBJ1-4	TGTGCCAGCAGCCCGGGACAGGGGAATGAAAAACTGTTTTTT	CASSPGQGNEKLFF
TRBV30	.	once	TRBJ2-5	TGTGCCCTATGGGGGGCCAGGGGAGAGACCCAGTACTTC	CALWGARGETQYF
TRBV28	.	.	TRBJ2-5	TGTGCCAGCAGTTTGAAGGGAATGCAAGAGACCCAGTACTTC	CASSLKGMQETQYF
TRBV7-9	.	.	TRBJ1-4	TGTGCCAGCAGCTTATACCCCCCCGAAAAACTGTTTTTT	CASSLYPPEKLFF
TRBV28	TRBD1	once	TRBJ2-3	TGTGCCAGCAGGTACATTGGGACAGGGGTGAATACGCAGTATTTT	CASRYIGTGVNTQYF
TRBV7-9	TRBD2	.	TRBJ2-7	TGTGCCAGCACCTCATCCGTACTAGCGGGAGGAGGAGAGCAGTACTTC	CASTSSVLAGGGEQYF
TRBV29-1	.	.	TRBJ1-1	TGCAGCGTTTCCGAAGGTAGGATGAACACTGAAGCTTTCTTT	CSVSEGRMNTEAFF
TRBV27	.	.	TRBJ1-5	TGTGCCAGCAGTCACAGGGATCAGCCCCAGCATTTT	CASSHRDQPQHF
TRBV4-2	.	.	TRBJ2-7	TGTGCCAGCAGCCAAGAACAGGGAATCCAGTACTTC	CASSQEQGIQYF
TRBV5-8	.	.	TRBJ2-3	TGTGCCAGCAGCTTGGCGGGAATTTGGAGTAGCGCAGATACGCAGTATTTT	CASSLAGIWSSADTQYF
TRBV2	TRBD1	.	TRBJ1-2	TGTGCCAGCAGTCTTCGGACAGGACCGACTATGGGCTACACCTTC	CASSLRTGPTMGYTF
TRBV7-9	TRBD1	.	TRBJ1-2	TGTGCCAGCAGCTTATCCGGGACAGGGGGCGTAGGCTACACCTTC	CASSLSGTGGVGYTF
TRBV18	.	.	TRBJ2-7	TGTGCCAGCTCACCACTAGACTTTGGAGGAGGGGGATCTCATGAGCAGTACTTC	CASSPLDFGGGGSHEQYF
TRBV6-5	.	.	TRBJ1-2	TGTGCCAGCAGTTACTCGGTCTTCTATGGCTACACCTTC	CASSYSVFYGYTF
TRBV5-1	TRBD1	.	TRBJ2-1	TGCGCCAGCAGCCCGACAGGGGGCAACAATGAGCAGTTCTTC	CASSPTGGNNEQFF
TRBV2	.	few	TRBJ2-3	TGTGCCAGCAGTGGGGAGGCGGGGGCAATAGATACGCAGTATTTT	CASSGEAGAIDTQYF
TRBV7-2	.	.	TRBJ1-4	TGTGCCAGCAGCCACGGCTGGGGCGGACCAAATGAAAAACTGTTTTTT	CASSHGWGGPNEKLFF
TRBV6-5	.	once	TRBJ1-3	TGTGCCAGCAGGAAACAGAGCTCTGGAAACACCATATATTTT	CASRKQSSGNTIYF
TRBV5-1	TRBD1	.	TRBJ1-1	TGCGCCAGCAGCGTCCTACAGGGGGCTCGCCAAGCTTTCTTT	CASSVLQGARQAFF
TRBV2	TRBD2	.	TRBJ2-7	TGTGCCAGCAGTGTACTAGCGGGCCGTAACGAGCAGTACTTC	CASSVLAGRNEQYF
TRBV5-1	.	.	TRBJ1-1	TGCGCCAGCAGCTTGGGGACTATAGCTTTCTTT	CASSLGTIAFF
TRBV19	TRBD1	.	TRBJ1-5	TGTGCCAGTACCCTCGGACAGGGTACAACCCTGCAATATCAGCCCCAGCATTTT	CASTLGQGTTLQYQPQHF
TRBV7-2	TRBD1	.	TRBJ2-1	TGTGCCAGCAGCTTAGATACAGGGGGCTCCTACAATGAGCAGTTCTTC	CASSLDTGGSYNEQFF
TRBV6-6	TRBD1	.	TRBJ2-7	TGTGCCAGCAGTCCCGGGACAGGGGGCGAGCAGTACTTC	CASSPGTGGEQYF
TRBV27	TRBD1	.	TRBJ1-2	TGTGCCAGCAGTTTTGCGGGGCCAGGGGGCTATGGCTACACCTTC	CASSFAGPGGYGYTF
TRBV5-4	TRBD1	.	TRBJ2-3	TGTGCCAGCAGGGATATACGACAGGGGTTTACAGATACGCAGTATTTT	CASRDIRQGFTDTQYF
TRBV27	.	few	TRBJ2-7	TGTGCCAGTAGAATCTACGAGCAGTACTTC	CASRIYEQYF
TRBV30	.	.	TRBJ1-2	TGTGCCTGGAGCCTCACAGGGAACTATGGCTACACCTTC	CAWSLTGNYGYTF
TRBV11-2	.	.	TRBJ2-1	TGTGCCAGCAGCCCGCGCCCCCCCACAGGGTCCAAGTACAATGAGCAGTTCTTC	CASSPRPPTGSKYNEQFF
TRBV7-8	TRBD2	.	TRBJ2-1	TGTGCCAGCAGCTTAGCACTAGCGGGAGAAAGGAGCTCCTACAATGAGCAGTTCTTC	CASSLALAGERSSYNEQFF
TRBV28	.	.	TRBJ2-2	TGTGCCAGCAATTGGCAGAAGAACACCGGGGAGCTGTTTTTT	CASNWQKNTGELFF
TRBV2	TRBD1	.	TRBJ2-7	TGTGCCAGCAGTGACTTAATGGGACAGGGTGACTTC	CASSDLMGQGDF
TRBV11-3	TRBD1	.	TRBJ2-1	TGTGCCAGCAGCCCCCGGACAGGGGGCAATGAGCAGTTCTTC	CASSPRTGGNEQFF
TRBV4-1	.	few	TRBJ1-5	TGCGCCAGCAGCCAAGATCGGGGTCAGCCCCAGCATTTT	CASSQDRGQPQHF
TRBV5-1	.	few	TRBJ2-7	TGCGCCAGCAGCTTGGGGACGGAGGACGAGCAGTACTTC	CASSLGTEDEQYF
TRBV29-1	TRBD1	.	TRBJ2-6	TGCAGCGTTTTTTCGGGACAGGGGGCCAACGTCCTGACTTTC	CSVFSGQGANVLTF
TRBV2	.	once	TRBJ1-3	TGTGCCAGCAGTCCCAACAGGGCTGGAAACACCATATATTTT	CASSPNRAGNTIYF
TRBV30	.	.	TRBJ1-5	TGTGCCTGGAGTGTACTGGCGGGCGGCGGGCCGGGGTCTAGCAATCAGCCCCAGCATTTT	CAWSVLAGGGPGSSNQPQHF
TRBV15	TRBD1	.	TRBJ1-1	TGTGCCACCAGCAGAGATCGTAAGGCAGGGGGCACTGAAGCTTTCTTT	CATSRDRKAGGTEAFF
TRBV15	TRBD1	.	TRBJ1-1	TGTGCCACCAGCCAACGACAGGGGGTGCGAGCTTTCTTT	CATSQRQGVRAFF
TRBV6-1	.	.	TRBJ2-6	TGTGCCAGCAGAGTGGGACGAGCTGGGGCCAACGTCCTGACTTTC	CASRVGRAGANVLTF
TRBV10-1	TRBD2	.	TRBJ2-1	TGCGCCAGCAGTGAGACCGGGACTAGGGCCTACAATGAGCAGTTCTTC	CASSETGTRAYNEQFF
TRBV9	.	.	TRBJ2-5	TGTGCCAGCAGCCCGTATACGGGGCAAGAGACCCAGTACTTC	CASSPYTGQETQYF
TRBV18	.	.	TRBJ2-1	TGTGCCAGCTCACCATTCGGAGTCGGAGCCTACAATGAGCAGTTCTTC	CASSPFGVGAYNEQFF
TRBV6-4	.	.	TRBJ2-3	TGTGCCAGCAGCGGAGAACGCACAGATACGCAGTATTTT	CASSGERTDTQYF
TRBV7-8	.	once	TRBJ1-1	TGTGCCAGCAGCCCATCTATGGGTCGGCGGGTTGAAGCTTTCTTT	CASSPSMGRRVEAFF
TRBV7-8	TRBD1	.	TRBJ1-2	TGTGCCAGCAGCTTAGGTGGACAGGGGTTTCTTAGCTATGGCTACACCTTC	CASSLGGQGFLSYGYTF
TRBV19	.	once	TRBJ1-1	TGTGCCAGTAGTATCCAGGGAAGGGGCACTGAAGCTTTCTTT	CASSIQGRGTEAFF
TRBV6-5	.	few	TRBJ1-1	TGTGCCAGCAGGAACCCGGACAGGAACACTGAAGCTTTCTTT	CASRNPDRNTEAFF
TRBV5-4	TRBD2	.	TRBJ2-7	TGTGCCAGCAGCTTGGAAGGCGGGAGGACCAACGAGCAGTACTTC	CASSLEGGRTNEQYF
TRBV5-5	.	few	TRBJ2-7	TGTGCCAGCAGCTCCCCGGTAGGGTTTCGGGAGCAGTACTTC	CASSSPVGFREQYF
TRBV9	.	.	TRBJ1-1	TGTGCCAGCAGCGTGGGGGAGAACACTGAAGCTTTCTTT	CASSVGENTEAFF
TRBV7-9	.	.	TRBJ2-7	TGTGCCAGCAGCTTAGGTGGGGACATATCTAGGCACGAGCAGTACTTC	CASSLGGDISRHEQYF
TRBV6-4	.	once	TRBJ1-2	TGTGCCAGCAGTAAGGGGTGCTCACACGGAAAGATCTATGGCTACACCTTC	CASSKGCSHGKIYGYTF
TRBV7-9	TRBD1	.	TRBJ2-7	TGTGCCAGCAGCTTAGGGGGACAGGGCACTTTAACCGAGCAGTACTTC	CASSLGGQGTLTEQYF